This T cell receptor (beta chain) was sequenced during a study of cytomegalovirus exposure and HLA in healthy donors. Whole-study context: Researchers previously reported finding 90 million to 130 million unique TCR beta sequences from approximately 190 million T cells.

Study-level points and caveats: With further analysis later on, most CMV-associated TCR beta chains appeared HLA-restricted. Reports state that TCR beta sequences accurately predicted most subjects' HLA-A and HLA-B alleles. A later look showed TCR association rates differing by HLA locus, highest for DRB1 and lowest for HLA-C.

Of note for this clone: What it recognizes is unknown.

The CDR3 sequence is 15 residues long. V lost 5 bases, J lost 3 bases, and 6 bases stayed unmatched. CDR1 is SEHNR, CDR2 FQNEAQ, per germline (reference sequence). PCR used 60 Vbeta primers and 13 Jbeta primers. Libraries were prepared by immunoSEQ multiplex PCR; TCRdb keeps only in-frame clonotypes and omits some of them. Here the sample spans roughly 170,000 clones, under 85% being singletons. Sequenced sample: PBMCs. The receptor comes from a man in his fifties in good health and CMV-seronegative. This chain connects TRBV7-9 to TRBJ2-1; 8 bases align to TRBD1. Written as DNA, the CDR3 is TGTGCCAGCAGCCCAATCGGACAGGGCTACAATGAGCAGTTCTTC. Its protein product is CASSPIGQGYNEQFF.